This T cell receptor (beta chain) was sequenced in a study of cytomegalovirus exposure and HLA in healthy donors (dated by TCRdb to 2016 to 2017). At the level of the whole study: In an earlier analysis of roughly 590 of the donors, approximately 300 Gb of sequence data and 95 million to 130 million unique TCR beta sequences from 150 million to 200 million T cells were reported. An early release that covered more than 550 HLA-typed donors contained around 300 gigabases of sequencing data and about 93 million unique TCR sequences. Of the roughly 400 genotyped donors, approximately 80% fell in the genetic ancestry cluster associated with self-reported Caucasian donors. The study aimed to test whether signatures of past pathogen exposure could be identified by cataloging public T cell receptors. The study profiled the T cell repertoires of under 700 subjects by immunosequencing and related them to cytomegalovirus serostatus. In addition to the first cohort of approximately 670 subjects, a separate validation cohort of some 120 different subjects was used. The study combined high-throughput TCR immunosequencing, statistical association of individual TCRs with disease status, and machine learning to predict cytomegalovirus infection status. In a later analysis, previously published TCR beta repertoires from 666 donors were re-analyzed and high-resolution HLA genotyping was added so that TCR occurrence patterns could be studied. In the later analysis, no new phenotypic data were used to find candidate immune exposures; instead, reliance was placed on TCR beta sequences and their occurrence across donors. In an earlier analysis of over 550 of the donors, high-throughput TCR beta sequencing was used to judge whether each TCR beta V gene segment behaved as functional or pseudogenic. Donor age, sex, ethnicity and CMV serostatus were collected together with the repertoire data. A later genetic analysis took genome-wide SNP genotypes for about 55% of the roughly 700 donors and used that subset as a discovery cohort. Every repertoire in the discovery cohort had been generated on one and the same sequencing platform. Both class I and class II loci were covered by HLA typing, at four-digit resolution. Typing coverage varied by locus: roughly 620-640 donors for A, B, C, DRB1 and DQB1; approximately 560 for DQA1; 600 to 610 for DPA1; 450 to 480 for DPB1. Roughly 5 DR-DQ haplotypes were handled as single units for association and clustering, since linkage in the cohort was strong. On average, about 200,000 unique TCR beta nucleotide sequences were sequenced per donor among some 420 genotyped donors of the cohort, with around 19% of those sequences being non-productive.

The CDR3 holds 18 amino acids from the cysteine to the phenylalanine. The retained sequence is limited to the CDR3, 54 bases, with the frame set at the first base. According to the germline V gene (reference sequence), CDR1 reads SEHNR and CDR2 reads FQNEAQ. Here is what the overall study found, with its caveats: The sequencing pipeline was judged likely to have produced a cluster of highly shared sequence variants as a technical artifact. Strong co-occurrence of HLA alleles, especially DR and DQ, made assigning TCR associations to individual alleles difficult. A later analysis found that most CMV-associated TCR beta chains appeared HLA-restricted, with HLA associations seemingly driven largely by CMV exposure. For the cohort, immune exposure information was limited to CMV serostatus. Compared with equally common non-associated chains, HLA-associated TCR beta chains in a later analysis were more clonally expanded and had lower generation probabilities. Because counts were too low, some 17 rarely observed V segments, including chromosome 9 orphons, were excluded from the earlier analysis of fewer than 650 of the donors. The presence/absence analyses assumed that sequencing depth was roughly uniform across donors, and that assumption may not be true. According to a later genetic analysis, donors in an Asian-associated ancestry cluster had fewer N-insertions in productive TCRs than the approximately 610-donor mean. In a later genetic analysis, a missense DCLRE1C variant was associated with V-gene and J-gene trimming of TCR beta chains, and the association was replicated in an independent cohort. Only TCR beta chains were sequenced in this cohort, and the absence of alpha or paired-chain data limited detectable features. The study gave a list of about 150 TCR beta chains associated with cytomegalovirus. Correlated functional status among segregating V segments might be attributable to linkage disequilibrium, but an unknown experimental factor could not be ruled out. At a false discovery rate of 0.05, a later analysis linked roughly 17,000 TCR beta sequences to specific HLA alleles. Across donors, most TCR sequences were observed very rarely, whereas some public TCRs were present in many individuals. Some IMGT-functional V segments, including TRBV6-2 and TRBV6-3, could not be told apart with the 87-base-pair reads, so those segments were excluded. Broadly in line with IMGT annotations, most TCR beta V segments showed up in productive rearrangements about 90% or about 30% of the time in an earlier analysis of about 500 of the donors. The classifier was reported to diagnose cytomegalovirus status with high specificity and sensitivity in both the original and validation cohorts. A further reported finding was that TCR beta sequences accurately predicted the HLA-A and HLA-B alleles for most subjects in the first cohort. Several of the top co-occurrence clusters appeared to be linked to parvovirus B19, influenza, CMV and Epstein-Barr virus, according to a later analysis. In vitro tests confirmed that a few of the cytomegalovirus-associated TCR beta chains recognize cytomegalovirus antigens. According to a later analysis, TCR association rates differed among HLA loci, with DRB1 alleles showing the most associated TCRs and HLA-C alleles showing the fewest. Because HLA typing was unavailable for some donors at each locus, only the typed subset was used in association tests. It was suggested by the authors that the approach could potentially be generalized to other disease states and immunological phenotypes.

In total, approximately 700 healthy bone marrow donors made up the cohort. At the time of sampling, all cohort members were nominally healthy, though unrecorded immune exposures were likely present. The donor was CMV seronegative and was included in the group of under 450 seronegative cohort members. A peripheral blood sample was provided by each donor, and peripheral blood mononuclear cells were used for TCR beta sequencing. Genomic DNA extraction from the blood cell samples was performed with the Qiagen DNeasy Blood Extraction Kit. Remarks on this clone: No cognate antigen has been identified for it. The junction differs from germline at one of its ends, possibly a read error.

The library was generated by the immunoSEQ multiplex PCR assay. For the multiplex PCR, a mixture combining 60 forward primers for TCR Vbeta segments and 13 reverse primers for TCR Jbeta segments was used. The CDR3 region of rearranged TCR beta genes was amplified from genomic DNA by a multiplex PCR assay. The Illumina HiSeq System was used to sequence the amplified TCR beta libraries as 87-base-pair reads. As for the authors' bioinformatics: Across the 640 or so repertoires, a later analysis counted 60 million to 90 million unique TCR beta chains, 9 million to 14 million of which were shared by at least two donors. To remove PCR and sequencing errors, raw reads were error-corrected and collapsed into unique sequences using a nearest-neighbor algorithm that merged closely related sequences. CDR3 sequences were aligned to IMGT reference sequences to assign V, D and J gene segments. Each retained sequence needed at least a six-nucleotide match to both a V gene segment and a J gene segment. Rearrangements were called productive when the CDR3 lacked stop codons and stayed in frame with V and J; all others were non-productive. Following IMGT convention, CDR3 was defined as the stretch from the second conserved V-encoded cysteine up to the conserved J-encoded phenylalanine. In an earlier analysis of approximately 500 of the donors, sequences lacking an unambiguous match to a single V gene segment were excluded. In an earlier analysis of 587 of the donors, V segments were called functional above 56.7% productive rearrangements and were called segregating when the between-donor standard deviation exceeded 5%. A statistical classification framework was developed to diagnose cytomegalovirus status using the catalog of TCR beta chain sequences. In a later analysis, TCR nucleotide sequences were compared against IMGT/GENE-DB human TR gene sequences so that V and J genes could be assigned. The TCRdist pipeline was used in a later analysis to assign CDR3 sequences and most-parsimonious VDJ recombination scenarios. In a later analysis, each TCR beta chain was defined by its CDR3 amino acid sequence together with its V-gene family, and reads without a unique V-gene family were excluded. In a later analysis, 500 to 650 highly shared, low-generation-probability nucleotide sequences were removed to address suspected cross-contamination and a sequencing artifact. For each public chain, a later analysis derived a clonal expansion index from normalized ranks of inferred template counts within each repertoire. A later analysis computed generation probabilities with a VDJ recombination model fitted to out-of-frame rearrangements, and checked the results against IGoR. A later analysis scored TCR-TCR, TCR-HLA and TCR-CMV co-occurrence with hypergeometric tests, applying a repertoire-size bias correction to TCR pairs. False discovery rates were estimated in a later analysis by permuting HLA or CMV assignments 20 times. In a later analysis, co-occurring TCRs were grouped with DBSCAN, and TCRdist sequence similarity was added when clustering was performed within HLA-allele-positive subsets. Repertoires with fewer than 30,000 or more than 120,000 public chains, plus five repertoires with anomalous nucleotide sharing, were excluded from co-occurrence clustering. TCRdb provides this immuneACCESS table in a form limited to in-frame rearrangements. Some clones are lacking; in checked studies, under half of them reflect an unresolved V gene, and why the rest are absent is not known. The D gene and trimming were derived from the DNA, and the V and J assignments and clone size from that table. This sample gives roughly 120,000 clones in total; over 65% of them show up just once. The ten largest clones represent roughly 2% of the sample.

Recombination linked TRBV7-9 to TRBJ1-3, with TRBD1 identical over 10 junction bases. This clonotype was sampled from a man aged 50 to 59 in good health and CMV-seronegative. Material for sequencing was PBMCs. At the DNA level, the sequence is TGTTCCAGCAGCAGGCGATTGGGGACAGGGGCTATTGGAAACACCATATATTTT. It translates as CSSSRRLGTGAIGNTIYF. When the CDR3 is completed using the reference TRBV7-9 and TRBJ1-3 genes on either side, the full variable domain is DTGVSQNPRHKITKRGQNVTFRCDPISEHNRLYWYRQTLGQGPEFLTYFQNEAQLEKSRLLSDRFSAERPKGSFSTLEIQRTEQGDSAMYLCSSSRRLGTGAIGNTIYFGEGSWLTVV.